Listed below are T cell receptor beta chains from one sample, sequenced in a study of T cells in Graves' hyperthyroidism and ophthalmopathy. TCRdb fed the multiplex PCR reads into MiXCR, producing one record per CDR3 protein. The data show hundreds of thousands of distinct CDR3 sequences, 15% to 17% seen once. Sequenced sample: blood. The receptors were sampled from a woman between 18 and 30 years old with Graves' hyperthyroidism. CDR3s include the opening cysteine and the closing phenylalanine or tryptophan. Each record gives: V gene, J gene, CDR3 protein.

V: TRBV14
J: TRBJ2-7
CDR3: CASSQVRVRNEQYF

V: TRBV4-2
J: TRBJ2-1
CDR3: CASSQVAGDEQFF

V: TRBV27
J: TRBJ2-2
CDR3: CASSLLRLAGAGNTGELFF

V: TRBV11-3
J: TRBJ2-7
CDR3: CASSLDGGRAGELYF

V: TRBV27
J: TRBJ2-3
CDR3: CAGSKRQGHTDTQYF

V: TRBV20-1
J: TRBJ2-5
CDR3: CSAGSGRGETQYF

V: TRBV11-1
J: TRBJ2-3
CDR3: CASSSSVGTDTQYF

V: TRBV12-3/TRBV12-4
J: TRBJ2-7
CDR3: CASSILGGTLYEQYF

V: TRBV7-8
J: TRBJ2-2
CDR3: CASSRLRGGRGNTGELFF

V: TRBV3-1
J: TRBJ2-3
CDR3: CASSRQGAADTQYF

V: TRBV7-8
J: TRBJ2-7
CDR3: CASSYRLAGARGNYEQYF

V: TRBV5-1
J: TRBJ2-7
CDR3: CASSLVTVSYEQYF

V: TRBV6-1
J: TRBJ2-1
CDR3: CASSRQGSYNEQFF

V: TRBV19
J: TRBJ2-4
CDR3: CASSIDPGTGGWGIQYF

V: TRBV11-3
J: TRBJ2-3
CDR3: CASSRDSLSTDTQYF

V: TRBV7-3
J: TRBJ2-7
CDR3: CASSPGSGESYEQYF

V: TRBV9
J: TRBJ2-3
CDR3: CASSPLGTSTDTQYF

V: TRBV12-3/TRBV12-4
J: TRBJ1-5
CDR3: CASSVGRRVSNQPQHF

V: TRBV14
J: TRBJ2-2
CDR3: CASRSGLAAGELFF

V: TRBV20-1
J: TRBJ1-2
CDR3: CSARGPDGYTF

V: TRBV2
J: TRBJ2-5
CDR3: CASSRVEETQYF

V: TRBV20-1
J: TRBJ2-1
CDR3: CSARVSGLAGYNEQFF

V: TRBV15
J: TRBJ2-7
CDR3: CATSLWRDRSYEQYF